Ten or more counts support the clone carrying this T cell receptor beta chain. The data stem from a study of T cells in Graves' hyperthyroidism and ophthalmopathy. V gave up 1 base and J gave up 8 bases; unmatched junction bases: 6. Germline V gives CDR1 LGHNA, CDR2 YSLEER. The length of the CDR3 is 16 residues. Amplification yielded TCR beta CDR3 regions, with RNA transcripts as the source. TCR CDR3 underwent first-round RT-PCR with the HTBI primer set. From the multiplex PCR reads, TCRdb called clonotypes with MiXCR, one entry per CDR3 protein. The top ten clones hold around 9.6% of a sample with some 760,000 distinct CDR3 sequences, less than 15% of them seen once.

Sequenced input: blood. This receptor was identified in a young woman with Graves' hyperthyroidism. The chain employs TRBV4-3 and TRBJ2-1; the match to TRBD2 covers 12 bases. The CDR3 loop reads CASSQATSGRTDEQFF. The DNA of the CDR3 is TGCGCCAGCAGCCAAGCCACTAGCGGGAGGACGGATGAGCAGTTCTTC.